Included here is one T cell receptor (beta chain) sequence, with context. Its antigen is not identified. Repertoires were generated with immunoSEQ multiplex PCR, while TCRdb's copy carries only in-frame clones and drops some. The table shows about 2 million clones, with approximately 94% occurring only once. This sample was included in a study of shared clonotypes between healthy human individuals. In the naive CD8 group, cells lacked CD45RO and were positively selected for CCR7, so terminally differentiated effector memory CD45RA+ cells were left out. Germline V gene sequence: CDR1 MNHNS, CDR2 SASEGT. V gave up 4 bases and J gave up 4 bases; unmatched junction bases: 10. The CDR3 runs 15 residues. Whole-study findings and limits: Across four donors, naive CD4 shared around 5.4%, naive CD8 over 3%, memory CD4 roughly 2.1%, memory CD8 0.4% to 0.5%.

The chain recombines TRBV6-1 with TRBJ2-7; 7 bases are shared with TRBD1. Sequenced: naive CD8+ T cells sorted from blood. The clonotype originates from a man aged 18 to 35 in good health. The CDR3 sequence: CASSVLQGFGYEQYF. CDR3 coding DNA: TGTGCCAGCAGTGTGTTACAGGGGTTTGGATACGAGCAGTACTTC.